This T cell receptor beta chain was profiled in a study of vaccination and CD4 T cells after COVID-19. At the level of the study: The convalescent population consisted of six males and four females, two of whom were of Hispanic ethnicity. At a median 72 days (range 14 to 241) after dose two, post-vaccine samples were obtained.

Trimming removed 2 bases from V and 5 bases from J; junction bases left unmatched: 16. In germline, CDR1 is MRHNA, CDR2 SNTAGT. CDR3 length equals 18 residues. A remark on this clonotype: Its antigen is unidentified.

Sequencing of the DNA from cultured CD4+ T cells was carried out with the Oncomine TCR Beta short-read assay. It was from cultured CD4+ T cells that genomic DNA was extracted. TCRdb called the PCR reads again in MiXCR, with one record for every CDR3 protein. Found here are 6,500 to 9,500 distinct CDR3 sequences, roughly 49% of them singletons; the top ten hold 17%. As for treatment: approximately 9-day PBMC culture with coronavirus spike peptide pools or control peptides (ViraFEST assay). Those CD4+ T cells from the unexposed donor predate the COVID-19 pandemic (2011-2018). Sequenced: CD4+ T cells from blood, cultured in vitro. This receptor was taken from a human donor in good health. The rearrangement uses TRBV6-4 and TRBJ1-2; 8 nucleotides match TRBD1. Here the CDR3 DNA reads TGTGCCAGCAGTGACACCCAGGGATCGACAGGGGCCCCGTATGGCTACACCTTC. Its protein is CASSDTQGSTGAPYGYTF.